What follows is one T cell receptor beta chain and its context. The sample originates from a study of CXCR3-negative and CXCR3-positive naive CD8 T cells. In germline, CDR1 is SQVTM, CDR2 ANQGSEA. CDR3 length: 14 amino acids. The study made its TRB cDNA libraries by 5' RACE, adding UMI labels. TCRdb processed the 5' RACE reads again and assigns one entry to each CDR3 protein, with no DNA. Its table lists tens of thousands of distinct CDR3 sequences. Sequenced material: naive CXCR3- CD8+ T cells from blood. Subset in this sample: CD45RO-CCR7+CD27+CD95- naive CD8+ T cells lacking CXCR3 (TNR3-). This sequence joins TRBV29-1 and TRBJ2-7; the D call from TCRdb, TRBD1, cannot be confirmed without DNA. The clonotype originates from a human donor in good health. Some clones in this sample may be carry-over from other donors' samples. CDR3 region: CSVAEGGIFYEQYF.